The 10 T cell receptor beta chains below all came from one sample that was sequenced in a study of shared clonotypes between healthy human individuals (TCRdb year 2020). For the CD8 naive samples, CD45RO-negative cells were positively selected for CCR7, yielding a CD45RA+CCR7+ population from which TemRA cells were excluded. Libraries came from the immunoSEQ multiplex PCR assay. In its TCRdb copy, this immuneACCESS table keeps in-frame sequences only and misses some clones. Where compared with another copy, unresolved V genes explain less than half of these, and the others have no known cause. The sample profile shows about 2.2 million clones; roughly 93% of them were found once. About 1.7% of the sample rests with the top ten. Sequencing was performed on naive CD8+ T cells from PBMCs. The cell subset or site label, as the study defines it: CD45RA+CCR7+. Receptor source: a man younger than 30 in good health. Some clones in this sample may be carry-over from other donors' samples.

V is TRBV29-1 and J is TRBJ2-1; the D call may be TRBD1 or TRBD2 (5 bases each). V lost 4 bases and J 6 bases, leaving 10 bases between the germline ends. This CDR3 region has 12 residues. The germline V gene has CDR1 SQVTM and CDR2 ANQGSEA. Here the CDR3 reads CSVGSGTNEQFF. The CDR3 coding sequence is TGCAGCGTTGGGTCCGGGACCAATGAGCAGTTCTTC.

The chain has TRBV6-1 and TRBJ1-2; D is ambiguous. V was trimmed by 3 bases and J by 2 bases, leaving 16 bases between them. The CDR3 loop spans 16 amino acids. CDR1 and CDR2 from the germline V gene are MNHNS and SASEGT. CDR3 in DNA: TGTGCCAGCAGTGATCGGGGAGGGCGGCCAAACTATGGCTACACCTTC. Amino acids: CASSDRGGRPNYGYTF.

The rearrangement links TRBV27 to TRBJ1-1, with 9 bases fitting TRBD1. This CDR3 has 11 amino acids. J was trimmed by 12 bases and V by 8 bases; bases with no gene match: 7. Per germline, CDR1 MNHEY and CDR2 SMNVEV (reference sequence). The CDR3 DNA reads as TGTGCCAGCGGACAGGGGACCGCATCTTTCTTT. Protein sequence: CASGQGTASFF.

The chain has TRBV18 and TRBJ1-5; D unresolved. The V end was cut by 3 bases, the J end by 2 bases, with 14 bases between. The CDR3 contains 16 residues. Germline lookup yields CDR1 KGHSH and CDR2 LQKENI. CDR3 DNA sequence: TGTGCCAGCTCACCGGGAGCTATCCGGGGCAATCAGCCCCAGCATTTT. It codes for CASSPGAIRGNQPQHF. The full variable domain, rest sourced from reference TRBV18 and TRBJ1-5, is NAGVMQNPRHLVRRRGQEARLRCSPMKGHSHVYWYRQLPEEGLKFMVYLQKENIIDESGMPKERFSAEFPKEGPSILRIQQVVRGDSAAYFCASSPGAIRGNQPQHFGDGTRLSIL.

The chain recombines TRBV4-1 with TRBJ2-7; a possible D gene is TRBD1 (5 bases). Germline CDR1 MGHRA, CDR2 YSYEKL. CDR3 size: 16 residues. V was trimmed by 0 bases and J by 3 bases, leaving 15 bases between them. CDR3 in DNA: TGCGCCAGCAGCCAAGACCACGGCAGGGCCAGCTACGAGCAGTACTTC. It encodes CASSQDHGRASYEQYF.

The V call is TRBV28, the J call TRBJ2-5, with 8 bases that match TRBD1. V lost 8 bases to trimming and J lost 5 bases; unmatched junction nucleotides: 7. The CDR3 consists of 13 residues. In germline, CDR1 is MDHEN, CDR2 SYDVKM. CDR3 nucleotides: TGTGCCAGCCGAAAGACAGGGGAGGAGACCCAGTACTTC. Its translation is CASRKTGEETQYF.

This rearrangement joins TRBV27 to TRBJ2-1; 7 bases are a match to TRBD1. Germline V gene lookup returns CDR1 MNHEY and CDR2 SMNVEV (reference sequence). With 6 bases clipped from V and 1 base from J, the junction kept 6 bases outside the gene matches. The CDR3 covers 15 residues. The CDR3 here is CASSYFRGSYNEQFF. The CDR3 DNA is TGTGCCAGCAGCTATTTCAGGGGGTCCTACAATGAGCAGTTCTTC.

This clone has a single count. The chain combines TRBV6-5 with TRBJ1-1; a weak D match, TRBD1 (5 bases). This CDR3 has 15 residues. The germline V gene encodes CDR1 MNHEY and CDR2 SVGAGI. V was clipped by 2 bases and J by 5 bases, with 15 bases between them. In nucleotides, the CDR3 is TGTGCCAGCAGTTACACCCCAGGGATAAGGACTGAAGCTTTCTTT. Translated: CASSYTPGIRTEAFF.

This chain connects TRBV4-3 to TRBJ2-6; no reliable D call. Germline V gene data show CDR1 as LGHNA and CDR2 as YSLEER. The CDR3 totals 15 residues. V was shortened by 3 bases and J by 0 bases, with 6 bases between the two germline ends. The CDR3 loop reads CASSHVPSGANVLTF. DNA for the CDR3: TGCGCCAGCAGCCATGTGCCCTCTGGGGCCAACGTCCTGACTTTC.

J is TRBJ2-7 and V is TRBV13; 10 bases fit TRBD2. CDR1 is PRHDT, CDR2 FYEKMQ, per germline (reference sequence). This CDR3 region has 14 residues. The J segment lost 6 bases and the V segment lost 2 bases, leaving 4 bases of the junction unmatched. As DNA, the CDR3 is TGTGCCAGCAGCTTAAGCCTAGCGGGAGTCGAGCAGTACTTC. It codes for CASSLSLAGVEQYF.